One sample yielded the 17 T cell receptor beta chains listed below, sequenced in a study of T-cell memory formation after mild COVID-19. TCRdb fed the 5' RACE reads into MiXCR, producing one record per CDR3 protein. The sample records 350,000 or so distinct CDR3 sequences, around 20% being singletons. Sequencing input: PBMCs or a T cell subset sorted from them (not recorded which). All receptors derive from a man aged 18-30 years who had mild COVID-19 (a few samples of this study predate the infection). Cell type and time point are not known.

The chain couples TRBV19 to TRBJ2-5; D may be TRBD2 (5 bases). With 6 bases removed from V and 2 bases from J, the gap between germline ends came to 16 bases. This CDR3 region has 15 residues. Germline V CDR1 and CDR2: LNHDA, SQIVND (reference sequence). This chain's CDR3 is CASSLNSGVQETQYF. The CDR3 DNA is TGTGCCAGTAGCCTAAACTCCGGGGTGCAAGAGACCCAGTACTTC.

This clonotype was detected only a few times. The V call is TRBV24-1, the J call TRBJ2-1; no firm D call. CDR3 length equals 11 residues. Between the trimmed V and J ends, which lost 6 bases and 11 bases, there was a span of 10 bases. The germline CDR1 and CDR2 sequences are KGHDR and SFDVKD. CDR3 sequence reads: CATSQKGKQFF. The CDR3 DNA is TGTGCCACCAGTCAGAAAGGGAAGCAGTTCTTC.

This CDR3 is CASSLQGYAGYTF. CDR3 DNA sequence: TGTGCCAGCAGCCTACAGGGATATGCTGGCTACACCTTC. V gene TRBV14 combines with J gene TRBJ1-2; D may be TRBD1 (6 bases). This CDR3 is built from 13 residues. Trimming stripped 4 bases from V and 7 bases from J, with 13 bases between. Germline-derived CDR1 and CDR2 are SGHDN and FVKESK.

This clonotype has only one observation. The rearrangement joins TRBV15 to TRBJ1-5; D remains unclear. Germline V lookup: CDR1 LNHNV, CDR2 YYDKDF (reference sequence). The V gene lost 1 base and the J gene lost 4 bases, with 11 bases spanning the gap. The CDR3 sequence is 15 residues long. The CDR3, as DNA: TGTGCCACCAGCAGAGGTCGCGCAAATAATCAGCCCCAGCATTTT. This sequence encodes CATSRGRANNQPQHF.

This clonotype has ten or more counts. This chain connects TRBV20-1 to TRBJ1-6, with 7 bases aligning to TRBD1. Germline-derived CDR1 and CDR2 are DFQATT and SNEGSKA (reference sequence). The junction had 5 bases not matched to a gene; V was cut back by 0 bases and J by 9 bases. This CDR3 has 14 amino acids. In DNA form, the CDR3 reads TGCAGTGCTAGAGATGACAGGGAGGCTTCACCCCTCCACTTT. The encoded protein is CSARDDREASPLHF.

This clonotype was seen a handful of times. V is TRBV7-9 and J is TRBJ2-7; D remains ambiguous. CDR3 size: 12 residues. V dropped 1 base and J dropped 4 bases, with 5 bases sitting between them. Germline CDR1 is SEHNR and CDR2 is FQNEAQ (reference sequence). CDR3 DNA sequence: TGTGCCAGCAGCTTAGGGGCGTACGAGCAGTACGTC. Translated: CASSLGAYEQYV.

The chain links TRBV7-2 to TRBJ2-3, with a weak D call TRBD1 (6 bases). The germline V gene has CDR1 SGHTA and CDR2 FQGNSA. The ends were cut back, 5 bases at V and 2 bases at J, with 14 bases in the middle. CDR3 length: 15 amino acids. The CDR3 loop reads CASSITTGPTDTQYF. The DNA of the CDR3 is TGTGCCAGCAGCATCACGACAGGCCCCACAGATACGCAGTATTTT.

Only a few counts were recorded for this clonotype. The CDR3 sequence: CASRQGQSYEQYV. The CDR3 DNA follows: TGTGCCAGCAGACAAGGACAGAGCTACGAGCAGTACGTC. The rearrangement joins TRBV6-5 to TRBJ2-7, with TRBD1 as a possible D gene (6 bases). The CDR3 loop spans 13 amino acids. In germline, CDR1 is MNHEY, CDR2 SVGAGI. The V end lost 6 bases, the J end lost 3 bases, and 12 bases lay between the germline ends.

The chain combines TRBV5-1 with TRBJ1-2; D is unclear. From germline, CDR1 is SGHRS and CDR2 YFSETQ. V lost 5 bases to trimming and J lost 0 bases, with 11 bases between them. The CDR3 is made up of 14 amino acids. The CDR3 DNA follows: TGCGCCAGCAGTGGGGATAACGCTAACTATGGCTACACCTTC. Translating gives CASSGDNANYGYTF.

This clonotype was seen a few times. The chain recombines TRBV4-2 with TRBJ2-2; D remains ambiguous. Germline V CDR1 and CDR2: LGHNA, YNFKEQ. The length of the CDR3 is 17 residues. The germline V and J ends were trimmed by 2 bases and 5 bases, with 18 bases remaining between them. CDR3 nucleotides: TGTGCCAGCAGCCAAAATCCGGCAGCCAAGGAGACCGGGGAGCTGTTTTTT. Translating it yields CASSQNPAAKETGELFF.

V is TRBV20-1 and J is TRBJ2-7; 9 nucleotides agree with TRBD2. Germline-derived CDR1 and CDR2 are DFQATT and SNEGSKA (reference sequence). This CDR3 comprises 16 residues. With V trimmed by 0 bases and J by 4 bases, 10 bases remained unmatched. This chain's CDR3 is CSARDSSWLAGYEQYV. CDR3 sequence (DNA): TGCAGTGCTAGAGACAGTAGCTGGCTAGCGGGGTACGAGCAGTACGTC.

The chain links TRBV4-1 to TRBJ1-1; D gene ambiguous. Trimming removed 1 base from V and 3 bases from J, with 12 bases in between. This CDR3 is 15 amino acids long. CDR1 MGHRA and CDR2 YSYEKL come from the germline V gene. The CDR3 region has the DNA TGCGCCAGCAGCCAAGGCGGGAGGGTCTACACTGAAGCTTTCTTT. Translating it yields CASSQGGRVYTEAFF.

This clonotype was seen a few times. The gene calls are TRBV7-2 and TRBJ1-2; 8 positions match TRBD1. This CDR3 comprises 15 residues. The ends lost 4 bases at V and 0 bases at J; junction bases unmatched: 4. Germline values: CDR1 SGHTA, CDR2 FQGNSA. CDR3 loop: CASSSGQGPNYGYTF. The CDR3, as DNA: TGTGCCAGCAGCTCCGGACAGGGACCTAACTATGGCTACACCTTC.

The sample holds many counts of this clonotype. CDR3 sequence (DNA): TGCGCCAGCAGCTTGGGACAGGGGGTCTCCTACGAGCAGTACTTC. Translated, it gives CASSLGQGVSYEQYF. V usage is TRBV5-1 and J usage is TRBJ2-7; 9 positions agree with TRBD1. The ends lost 0 bases at V and 0 bases at J; junction bases unmatched: 1. Germline V gene data show CDR1 as SGHRS and CDR2 as YFSETQ. The CDR3 covers 15 residues.

This clonotype was detected only a few times. The chain links TRBV12-3 or TRBV12-4 to TRBJ1-1, with D uncertain. This CDR3 has 14 amino acids. V dropped 5 bases and J dropped 1 base, with 11 bases sitting between them. CDR3 amino acids: CASSPRQQNTEAFF. CDR3 nucleotides: TGTGCCAGCAGTCCGAGGCAGCAGAACACTGAAGCTTTCTTT.

The chain joins TRBV7-2 to TRBJ2-7; TRBD1 matches at 9 bases. With V trimmed by 5 bases and J by 2 bases, 7 bases remained unmatched. CDR1 SGHTA and CDR2 FQGNSA come from the germline V gene. The length of the CDR3 is 15 residues. The CDR3 spells CASSLHRGPTYEQYF. CDR3 nucleotides: TGTGCCAGCAGCCTACACAGGGGGCCCACCTACGAGCAGTACTTC.

This clonotype was observed a handful of times. The chain couples TRBV7-6 to TRBJ2-1; 9 bases line up with TRBD2. Germline-derived CDR1 and CDR2 are SGHVS and FNYEAQ. Trimming at V came to 5 bases and at J to 3 bases, leaving 8 bases not matched to a gene. The CDR3 loop spans 16 amino acids. The CDR3 DNA is TGTGCCAGCAGCGTAATTAGCGGGGGCCTCTACAATGAGCAGTTCTTC. Amino acids: CASSVISGGLYNEQFF.